This TCR beta chain was captured in a study of blood T cells in healthy people across ages (dated by TCRdb to the mid-2010s). Describing the broader study: Template switching captured roughly one uniquely barcoded TCR beta cDNA molecule per two T cells in model experiments. The study measured age-related changes in TCR beta repertoire diversity using deep sequencing normalized with unique cDNA molecular identifiers. To avoid experimental bias, donors of different ages were randomly spread across the sequencing lanes. The donors were divided into four age groups: young (average 16 years), middle-aged (about 39), aged (around 67) and long-lived (roughly 88). The study analyzed two additional independent replicas of 1 million unique cDNA reads from the same blood draw for two donors, one aged 18 to 29 and one aged 80 or older.

The library was produced with 5' RACE. The listed sequencing device is Illumina HiSeq 2500. A second PCR of roughly 6 to 11 cycles was performed with a sample-barcoded 5' primer and a J-beta primer mix. A unique molecular identifier was introduced onto each TCR beta cDNA molecule by a template-switch 5' adaptor carrying 12 random nucleotides. Each sample yielded at least 2.5 million CDR3-containing paired-end reads. First-strand cDNA was synthesized from all RNA with the Mint cDNA synthesis kit, primed by a TRBC-specific oligonucleotide. After uracil-DNA glycosylase treatment, a first 18-cycle PCR used universal primers M1SS and BC2_uni_R on all cDNA. In the original analysis: Each sample was normalized by randomly selecting 1 million high-quality reads, each carrying a distinct molecular identifier. Instead of being binned into consensus sequences, reads with shared molecular identifiers were discarded. CDR3 identification, clonotype clustering and error correction used MiTCR with a Q25 quality threshold and the strictest error-elimination algorithm. A nonparametric unseen species model using Euler transformation provided a lower-bound estimate of total TCR beta diversity. Using fastp at Q25 and MiXCR, TCRdb reprocessed the public reads and kept productive beta chains. Entries that share a CDR3 protein sequence are merged under the most common genes and DNA. TCRdb's processing, not the study's, gives the V and J calls here. The sample table holds around 1,700,000 distinct CDR3 sequences, of which 28% were seen once. 7.7% of the sample belongs to the ten largest clones.

The cysteine opens and the phenylalanine closes a CDR3 of 15 amino acids. Only the CDR3 DNA is retained, 45 bases long and in frame from the first base. In the germline V gene, CDR1 corresponds to SGHAT and CDR2 to FQNNGV. Donors were 39 systemically healthy Caucasian individuals from Russia aged about 6 to 100 years. Approximately 9.3 milliliters of peripheral blood were drawn from each donor into EDTA-treated Vacutainer tubes. Ficoll-Paque density-gradient centrifugation was used to isolate PBMCs, with at least 7 million per sample. Trizol reagent was used to extract total RNA from PBMCs, with at least 5 micrograms per sample. For every donor, an aliquot of PBMCs went through flow cytometry to measure the percentages of naive CD45RAhigh/CD27high T cells. In its sample, this clonotype was seen a few times. The target of this receptor is not known. One end of the junction varies from germline; a read error may be responsible.

Beyond this particular receptor, the publication reports: Donor CMV infection status was unknown, potentially confounding age-related changes in expanded clonotypes. Estimates of total diversity based on one million sequenced T cells were regarded as lower bounds and as underestimates. Observed TCR beta diversity correlated strongly with the percentage of naive T cells measured by flow cytometry. Because profiling used bulk unsorted PBMCs, naive and antigen-experienced compartments could not be compared conclusively. Compared with the aged group, more naive CD4+ T cells, fewer expanded clones and increased TCR diversity were shown by the long-lived group, suggesting age selection. Observed TCR beta diversity per million T cells fell roughly linearly with age, and a significant reduction was already apparent by age about 38.

Material for sequencing was blood. The clonotype originates from a woman younger than 45 in good health. In this chain, TRBV11-2 is recombined with TRBJ2-1, and perhaps TRBD1 as D gene, on 5 matching bases. The DNA is TGTGCCGGCAGCTTAGGATGGGTAGGAAGGGGTGAGCAGTTCTTC. This gives the protein CAGSLGWVGRGEQFF.